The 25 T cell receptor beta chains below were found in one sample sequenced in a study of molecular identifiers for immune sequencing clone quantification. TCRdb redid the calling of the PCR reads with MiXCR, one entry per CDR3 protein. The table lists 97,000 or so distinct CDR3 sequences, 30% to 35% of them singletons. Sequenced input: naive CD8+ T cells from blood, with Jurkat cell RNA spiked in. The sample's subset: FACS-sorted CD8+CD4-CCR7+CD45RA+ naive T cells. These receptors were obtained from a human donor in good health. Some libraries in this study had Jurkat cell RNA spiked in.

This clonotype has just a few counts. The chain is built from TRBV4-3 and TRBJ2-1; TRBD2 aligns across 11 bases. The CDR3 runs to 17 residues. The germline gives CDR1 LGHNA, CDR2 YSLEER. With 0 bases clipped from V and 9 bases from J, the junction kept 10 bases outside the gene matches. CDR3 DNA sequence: TGCGCCAGCAGCCAAGATCCAACTAGCGGGGGAAGGGGTGAGCAGTTCTTC. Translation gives CASSQDPTSGGRGEQFF.

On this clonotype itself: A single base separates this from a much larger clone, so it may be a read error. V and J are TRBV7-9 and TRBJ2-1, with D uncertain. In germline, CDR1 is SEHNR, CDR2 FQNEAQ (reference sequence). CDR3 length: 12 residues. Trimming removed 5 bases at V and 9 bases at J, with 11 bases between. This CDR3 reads CASSRLPLEQFF. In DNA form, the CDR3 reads TGTGCCAGCAGCAGACTGCCACTTGAGCAGTTCTTC.

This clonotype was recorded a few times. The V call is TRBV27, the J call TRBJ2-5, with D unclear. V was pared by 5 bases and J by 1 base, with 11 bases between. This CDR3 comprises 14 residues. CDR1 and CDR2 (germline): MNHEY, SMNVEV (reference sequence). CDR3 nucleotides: TGTGCCAGCAGTCCGCTACAGAGCCAAGAGACCCAGTACTTC. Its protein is CASSPLQSQETQYF.

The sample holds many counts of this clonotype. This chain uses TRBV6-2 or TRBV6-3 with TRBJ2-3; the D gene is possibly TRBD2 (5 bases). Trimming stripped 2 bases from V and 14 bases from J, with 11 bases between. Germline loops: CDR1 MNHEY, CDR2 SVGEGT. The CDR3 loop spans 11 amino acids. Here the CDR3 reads CASSYGGLGYF. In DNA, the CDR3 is TGTGCCAGCAGTTACGGAGGCTTGGGGTATTTT.

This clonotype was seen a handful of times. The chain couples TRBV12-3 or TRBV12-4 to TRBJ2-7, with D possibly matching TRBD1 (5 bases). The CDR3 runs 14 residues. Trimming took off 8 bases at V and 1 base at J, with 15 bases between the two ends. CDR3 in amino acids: CASSSTARSYEQYF. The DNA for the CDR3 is TGTGCCAGCTCATCGACAGCCCGATCCTACGAGCAGTACTTC.

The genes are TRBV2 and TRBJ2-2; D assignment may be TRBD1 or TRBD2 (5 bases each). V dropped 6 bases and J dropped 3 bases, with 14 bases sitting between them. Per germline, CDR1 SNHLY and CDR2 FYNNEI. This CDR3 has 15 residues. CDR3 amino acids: CASRRGQRYTGELFF. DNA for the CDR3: TGTGCCAGCAGGAGGGGCCAGCGCTACACCGGGGAGCTGTTTTTT.

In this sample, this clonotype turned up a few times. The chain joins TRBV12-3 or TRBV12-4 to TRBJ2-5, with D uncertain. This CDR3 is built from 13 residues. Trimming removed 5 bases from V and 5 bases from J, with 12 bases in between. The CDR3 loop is CASSVGQGETQYF. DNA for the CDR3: TGTGCCAGCAGTGTGGGCCAAGGGGAGACCCAGTACTTC.

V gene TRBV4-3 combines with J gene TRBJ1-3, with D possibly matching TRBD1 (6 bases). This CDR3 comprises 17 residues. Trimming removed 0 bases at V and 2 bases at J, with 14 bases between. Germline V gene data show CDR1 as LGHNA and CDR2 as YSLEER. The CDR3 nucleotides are TGCGCCAGCAGCCAAGAGCTGATCGGGACACCTGGAAACACCATATATTTT. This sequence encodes CASSQELIGTPGNTIYF.

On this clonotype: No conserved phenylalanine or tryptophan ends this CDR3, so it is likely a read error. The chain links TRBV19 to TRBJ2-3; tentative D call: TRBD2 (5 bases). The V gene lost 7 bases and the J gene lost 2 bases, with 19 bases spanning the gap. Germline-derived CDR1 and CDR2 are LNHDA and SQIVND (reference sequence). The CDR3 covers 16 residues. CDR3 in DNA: TGTGCCAGTACCCGGGCAAGCGGTCTTCTCACAGATACGCAGTATATT. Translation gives CASTRASGLLTDTQYI.

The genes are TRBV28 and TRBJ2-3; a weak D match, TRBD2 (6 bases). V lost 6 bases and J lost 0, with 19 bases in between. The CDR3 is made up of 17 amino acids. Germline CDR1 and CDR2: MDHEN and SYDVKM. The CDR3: CASRISAGPTSTDTQYF. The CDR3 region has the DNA TGTGCCAGCAGAATCTCAGCGGGCCCTACTAGCACAGATACGCAGTATTTT.

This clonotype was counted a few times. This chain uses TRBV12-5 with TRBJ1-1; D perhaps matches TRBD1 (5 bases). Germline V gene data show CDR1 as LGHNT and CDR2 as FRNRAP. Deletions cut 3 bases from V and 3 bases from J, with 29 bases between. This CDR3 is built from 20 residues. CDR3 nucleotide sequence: TGTGCTAGTGGTTTCGGGGCATGGGGGGTGCGAGGGTATAGCGACACTGAAGCTTTCTTT. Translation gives CASGFGAWGVRGYSDTEAFF.

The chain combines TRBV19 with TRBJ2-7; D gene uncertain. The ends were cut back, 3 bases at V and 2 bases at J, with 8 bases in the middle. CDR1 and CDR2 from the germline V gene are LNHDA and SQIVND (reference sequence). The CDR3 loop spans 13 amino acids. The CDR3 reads CASSISLTYEQYF. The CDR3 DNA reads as TGTGCCAGTAGTATCAGTCTGACCTACGAGCAGTACTTC.

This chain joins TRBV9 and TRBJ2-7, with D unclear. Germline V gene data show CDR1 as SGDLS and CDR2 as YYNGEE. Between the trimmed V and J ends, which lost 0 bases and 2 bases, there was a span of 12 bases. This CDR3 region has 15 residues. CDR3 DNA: TGTGCCAGCAGCGTAGCCGAGGACCGCCCCTACGAGCAGTACTTC. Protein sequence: CASSVAEDRPYEQYF.

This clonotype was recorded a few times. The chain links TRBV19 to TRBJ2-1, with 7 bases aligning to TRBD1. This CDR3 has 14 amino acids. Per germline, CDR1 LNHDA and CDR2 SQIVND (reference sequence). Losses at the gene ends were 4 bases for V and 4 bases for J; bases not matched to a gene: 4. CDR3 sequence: CASSTGTVYNEQFF. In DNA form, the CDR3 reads TGTGCCAGTAGTACCGGGACAGTATACAATGAGCAGTTCTTC.

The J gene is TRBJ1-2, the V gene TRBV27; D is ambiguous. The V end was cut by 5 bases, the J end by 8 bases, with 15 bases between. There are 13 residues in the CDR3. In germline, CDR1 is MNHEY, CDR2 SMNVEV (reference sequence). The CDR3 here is CASSPLQTGGYTF. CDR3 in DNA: TGTGCCAGCAGTCCCCTACAGACCGGGGGCTACACCTTC.

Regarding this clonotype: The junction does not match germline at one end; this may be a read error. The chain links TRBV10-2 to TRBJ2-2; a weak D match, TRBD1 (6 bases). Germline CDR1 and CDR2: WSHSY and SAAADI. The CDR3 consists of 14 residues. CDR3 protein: CASRITGSTGELVF. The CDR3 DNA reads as TGCGCCAGCAGGATCACAGGGAGCACCGGGGAGCTGGTTTTT.

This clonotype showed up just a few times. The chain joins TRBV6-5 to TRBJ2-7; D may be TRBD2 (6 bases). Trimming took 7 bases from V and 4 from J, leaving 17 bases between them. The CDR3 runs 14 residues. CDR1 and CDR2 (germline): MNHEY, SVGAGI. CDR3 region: CASNSRDSFYEQYF. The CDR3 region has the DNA TGTGCCAGCAATTCCCGGGACTCCTTTTACGAGCAGTACTTC.

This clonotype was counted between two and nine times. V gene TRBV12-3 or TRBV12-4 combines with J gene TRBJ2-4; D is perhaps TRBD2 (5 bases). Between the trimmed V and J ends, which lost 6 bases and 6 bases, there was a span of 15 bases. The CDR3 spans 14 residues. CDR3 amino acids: CASSPTTVRNIQYF. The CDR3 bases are TGTGCCAGCAGCCCGACTACGGTTAGAAACATTCAGTACTTC.

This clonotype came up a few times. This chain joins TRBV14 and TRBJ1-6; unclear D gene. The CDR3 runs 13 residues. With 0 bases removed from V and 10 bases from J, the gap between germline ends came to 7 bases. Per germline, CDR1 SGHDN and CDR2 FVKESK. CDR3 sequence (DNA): TGTGCCAGCAGCCAAGAGGCAGAATCACCCCTCCACTTT. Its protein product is CASSQEAESPLHF.

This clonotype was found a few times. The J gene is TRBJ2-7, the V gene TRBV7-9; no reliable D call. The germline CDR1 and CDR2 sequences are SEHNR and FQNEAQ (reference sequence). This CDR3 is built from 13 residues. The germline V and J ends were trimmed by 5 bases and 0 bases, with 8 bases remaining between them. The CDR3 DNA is TGTGCCAGCAGCCACTTAACCTCCTACGAGCAGTACTTC. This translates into CASSHLTSYEQYF. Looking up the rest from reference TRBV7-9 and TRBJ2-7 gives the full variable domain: DTGVSQNPRHKITKRGQNVTFRCDPISEHNRLYWYRQTLGQGPEFLTYFQNEAQLEKSRLLSDRFSAERPKGSFSTLEIQRTEQGDSAMYLCASSHLTSYEQYFGPGTRLTVT.

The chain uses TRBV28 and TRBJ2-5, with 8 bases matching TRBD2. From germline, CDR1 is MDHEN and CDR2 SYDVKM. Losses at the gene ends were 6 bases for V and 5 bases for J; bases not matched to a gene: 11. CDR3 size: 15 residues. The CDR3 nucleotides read TGTGCCAGCAGATTAGGGACTAGGATCGGGGAGACCCAGTACTTC. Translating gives CASRLGTRIGETQYF.

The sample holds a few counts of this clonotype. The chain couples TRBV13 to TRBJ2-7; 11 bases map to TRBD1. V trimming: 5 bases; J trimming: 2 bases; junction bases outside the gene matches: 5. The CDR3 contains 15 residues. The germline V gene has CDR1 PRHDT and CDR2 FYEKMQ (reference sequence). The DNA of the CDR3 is TGTGCCAGCAGCCCCCGGGACAGGGGGGCCTACGAGCAGTACTTC. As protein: CASSPRDRGAYEQYF.

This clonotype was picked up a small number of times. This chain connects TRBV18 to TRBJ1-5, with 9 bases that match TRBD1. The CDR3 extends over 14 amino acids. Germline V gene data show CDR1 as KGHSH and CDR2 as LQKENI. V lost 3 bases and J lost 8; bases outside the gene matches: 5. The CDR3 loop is CASSPDRGGKPQHF. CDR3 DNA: TGTGCCAGCTCACCGGACAGGGGAGGAAAGCCCCAGCATTTT.

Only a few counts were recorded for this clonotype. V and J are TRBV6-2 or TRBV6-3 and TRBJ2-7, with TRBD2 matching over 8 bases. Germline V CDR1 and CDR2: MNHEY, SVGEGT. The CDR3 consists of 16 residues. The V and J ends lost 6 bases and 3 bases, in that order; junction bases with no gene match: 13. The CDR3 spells CASRFGLARVLYEQYF. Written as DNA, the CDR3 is TGTGCCAGCAGATTTGGACTAGCCAGGGTCCTCTACGAGCAGTACTTC.

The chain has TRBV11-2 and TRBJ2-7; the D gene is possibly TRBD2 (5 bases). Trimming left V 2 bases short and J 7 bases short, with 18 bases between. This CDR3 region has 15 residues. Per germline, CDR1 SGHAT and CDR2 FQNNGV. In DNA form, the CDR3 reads TGTGCCAGCAGCTTACGGGGTGATAGGGTTCGGGAGCAGTACTTC. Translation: CASSLRGDRVREQYF.